This T cell receptor beta chain was identified in a study of T cell clones after liver transplantation. Study as a whole: In this trial, immunosuppression withdrawal was attempted within 2 years of liver transplant. Blood was drawn pre-transplant, before withdrawal, and after full or failed withdrawal.

Here immunoSEQ multiplex PCR was the method, and the copy in TCRdb shows in-frame clones only, minus some. The data show roughly 80,000 clones, with over 65% seen just once and 2.5% to 3.5% held by the top ten. Germline CDR1 is KGHSH and CDR2 is LQKENI. The CDR3 is 15 residues long. Trimming removed 3 bases from V and 6 bases from J, with 14 bases in between. The material sequenced was CD4+ T cells from blood, taken at the 22-month timepoint. This TCR was sampled from a human patient who received a liver transplant. The graft donor may have contributed some T cells. The J gene is TRBJ2-2, the V gene TRBV18; a possible D gene is TRBD2 (6 bases). DNA of the CDR3: TGTGCCAGCTCACCCGGGACTCCAGCGTCCGGGGAGCTGTTTTTT. This sequence encodes CASSPGTPASGELFF.